This T cell receptor beta chain was obtained from a study of CD8+ T cells in alopecia areata. Background on the study: Those treated were given oral tofacitinib at 5 to 10 mg twice daily. Notes on the study in general: Researchers report lesional scalp, most notably alopecia totalis/universalis, outstripped normal scalp in clonality. TCRs were shared less clearly across patients than in mice, possibly for HLA-related reasons.

Trimming at V came to 5 bases and at J to 4 bases, leaving 16 bases not matched to a gene. The germline V gene encodes CDR1 SEHNR and CDR2 FQNEAQ (reference sequence). The CDR3 runs 17 residues. As the sequencing template, cDNA was produced by extracting RNA and reverse transcribing it. Only in-frame clones appear in the TCRdb table, and some are missing; sequencing was by immunoSEQ multiplex PCR. The sample records some 100,000 clones, 44% being singletons. A note on this clone: Antigen specificity is unknown.

The sample's treatment: oral pan-JAK inhibitor, 5-10 mg twice daily. Those with alopecia areata gave lesional scalp punch biopsies and peripheral blood. The source was CD8+ T cells sorted from blood, collected at week 24, from a patient treated with tofacitinib. The receptor's source is a human donor with alopecia areata. The V gene is TRBV7-9, the J gene TRBJ1-1; 7 bases map to TRBD1. CDR3 bases: TGTGCCAGCAGCCTCCCTTGGGACAGCAGGGGATCCACTGAAGCTTTCTTT. It is translated as CASSLPWDSRGSTEAFF.